The 5 T cell receptor beta chains given below trace back to one sample, sequenced in a study of regulatory T cells in long-lasting Graves disease. With iRepertoire HTBI primers and Arm-PCR of CDR3 regions, TCR beta libraries were built. Each CDR3 protein is one row after TCRdb ran MiXCR on the multiplex PCR reads. Of under 500,000 distinct CDR3 sequences in the sample, roughly 15% were seen once. Time point meaning: newly diagnosed GD, antithyroid drugs for less than 3 months. PBMC-extracted RNA yielded the TCR library. The sample was also linked to a second study, of T cells in Graves' hyperthyroidism and ophthalmopathy.

The material was peripheral blood mononuclear cells (PBMCs), obtained at new diagnosis, from a patient treated with antithyroid drugs. These receptors were taken from a woman under 40 with Graves disease.

This clonotype was counted many times. V gene TRBV5-1 combines with J gene TRBJ2-5; tentatively, D is TRBD2 (6 bases). V was clipped by 8 bases and J by 5 bases, with 13 bases between them. This CDR3 has 12 amino acids. Germline V gene data show CDR1 as SGHRS and CDR2 as YFSETQ. The CDR3 nucleotides read TGCGCCAGTGATGGAGGGGAGGAGACCCAGTACTTC. It specifies CASDGGEETQYF.

To note about this clonotype: A far larger clone lies a single base away; this is likely a read error. The rearrangement uses TRBV7-9 and TRBJ2-7; D call uncertain. The germline gives CDR1 SEHNR, CDR2 FQNEAQ (reference sequence). The CDR3 is 12 amino acids. Between the trimmed V and J ends, which lost 1 base and 4 bases, there was a span of 5 bases. CDR3 in amino acids: CASSLEWYEQYF. The CDR3 bases are TGTGCCAGCAGCTTAGAGTGGTACGAGCAGTACTTC.

The sample holds many counts of this clonotype. The chain recombines TRBV20-1 with TRBJ2-1; 12 bases agree with TRBD2. This CDR3 contains 18 residues. With V trimmed by 4 bases and J by 0 bases, 10 bases remained unmatched. Germline V gene data show CDR1 as DFQATT and CDR2 as SNEGSKA (reference sequence). The CDR3 reads CSAIASGRALSSYNEQFF. The CDR3 DNA follows: TGCAGTGCTATCGCTAGCGGGAGGGCTTTAAGCTCCTACAATGAGCAGTTCTTC.

Only a few counts were recorded for this clonotype. The rearrangement uses TRBV6-1 and TRBJ2-6, with D possibly matching TRBD1 (6 bases). Trimming took off 10 bases at V and 0 bases at J, with 28 bases between the two ends. Looked up from germline, CDR1 is MNHNS and CDR2 is SASEGT. The CDR3 has 20 residues. As DNA, the CDR3 is TGTGCCACCTTGACAGGACACCCGAACCCTATCATCTCTGGGGCCAACGTCCTGACTTTC. This translates into CATLTGHPNPIISGANVLTF.

This clonotype showed up many times. This chain connects TRBV28 to TRBJ1-5; 9 nucleotides line up with TRBD1. Per germline, CDR1 MDHEN and CDR2 SYDVKM. The CDR3 has 15 residues. Trimming took 6 bases from V and 6 from J; bases not matched to a gene: 9. The CDR3 loop reads CASRQTGGAGQPQHF. For the CDR3, the DNA is TGTGCCAGCAGGCAAACAGGGGGCGCGGGTCAGCCCCAGCATTTT.